This T cell receptor beta chain was recorded in a study of vaccination and CD4 T cells after COVID-19. Across the study: The stimulus for the cells was overlapping spike peptides derived from SARS-CoV-2, HCoV-NL63, HCoV-OC43 and HCoV-229E. The study's findings and limits: Counts of SARS-CoV-2-reactive clonotypes had a median that went from around 19 to 38, a nonsignificant change.

Sample treatment: approximately 10-day PBMC culture with coronavirus spike peptide pools or control peptides (ViraFEST assay). Expanded clonotypes were found by TCR sequencing after peptide-pool stimulation (ViraFEST). Following a culture period (more than 9 days), negative selection was used to isolate CD4+ T cells. The CDR3 extends over 14 amino acids. CDR1 MNHEY and CDR2 SMNVEV come from the germline V gene (reference sequence). The germline V and J ends were trimmed by 5 bases and 5 bases, with 16 bases remaining between them. An Oncomine TCR Beta short-read assay was used to sequence the DNA from cultured CD4+ T cells. TCRdb re-called the PCR reads through MiXCR, storing one row per CDR3 protein. This sample carries about 17,000 distinct CDR3 sequences, more than 55% of them seen once, and the ten largest clones take approximately 10%. This clonotype was detected a few times. Its specificity is unknown.

The sequence was collected from a human donor who had recovered from COVID-19. The sample taken for sequencing was CD4+ T cells from blood, cultured in vitro. The chain is built from TRBV27 and TRBJ2-7; D is perhaps TRBD2 (5 bases). The CDR3 DNA reads as TGTGCCAGCAGTCCGACTCTACTAGTAAACGAGCAGTACTTC. Protein: CASSPTLLVNEQYF.